The 2 T cell receptor beta chains below come from one sample, sequenced in a study of blood T cells in healthy people across ages. Next came a second PCR, run for about 6 to 12 cycles, which used a sample-barcoded 5' primer along with a J-beta primer mix. TCRdb fed the 5' RACE reads into MiXCR, producing one record per CDR3 protein. The profile shows around 990,000 distinct CDR3 sequences, 25% of them singletons. Another study also made use of these data, one on T cells of mothers and their children.

Sequenced input: blood. The receptor set was obtained from a girl aged 2-15 years in good health.

The gene calls are TRBV12-3 or TRBV12-4 and TRBJ2-7; D gene unclear. The CDR3 contains 13 residues. The V gene lost 6 bases and the J gene lost 5 bases, with 14 bases spanning the gap. The CDR3 sequence is CASSFFSLNEQYF. The DNA for the CDR3 is TGTGCCAGCAGCTTTTTCTCGCTAAACGAGCAGTACTTC.

The chain carries TRBV20-1 and TRBJ2-1; D possibly corresponds to TRBD2 (5 bases). This CDR3 is 11 amino acids long. Per germline, CDR1 DFQATT and CDR2 SNEGSKA (reference sequence). The ends were cut back, 4 bases at V and 12 bases at J, with 13 bases in the middle. Here the CDR3 reads CSAKERSSQFF. In DNA form, the CDR3 reads TGCAGTGCTAAAGAGCGGAGTTCGCAGTTCTTC.